A selection of T cell receptor beta chains follows, all from one sample in a study of control samples from healthy donors and cancer patients. Sequencing was performed with immunoSEQ multiplex PCR; in TCRdb, only in-frame clones are kept and a portion is missing. In the table there are about 69,000 clones, around four fifths of which are singletons. Sequenced: PBMCs. The receptors shown here come from a woman aged 45-65 years with lung cancer. Each CDR3 is given with its conserved first and last residue. Fields, in order: CDR3 protein, CDR3 DNA, D gene, clone size, J gene, V gene. The D gene is left open where the match is weak. Only some rows state a clone size, as once, few, many or a class for expanded clones.

CASLQGNNQPQHF	TGTGCCAGTCTACAGGGTAATAATCAGCCCCAGCATTTT	NA	NA	TRBJ1-5	TRBV6-5
CATATGSQPQHF	TGTGCCACCGCGACAGGGAGTCAGCCCCAGCATTTT	TRBD1	NA	TRBJ1-5	TRBV24-1
CASSERTTAGWGNTIYF	TGTGCCAGCAGTGAGCGGACGACGGCGGGCTGGGGAAACACCATATATTTT	NA	NA	TRBJ1-3	TRBV2
CASSILGILTDTQYF	TGTGCCAGTAGTATCTTAGGCATACTCACAGATACGCAGTATTTT	NA	NA	TRBJ2-3	TRBV19
CASSFYRGYTEAFF	TGTGCCAGCAGCTTTTACAGGGGATACACTGAAGCTTTCTTT	TRBD1	NA	TRBJ1-1	TRBV5-6
CASSTGQSGNQPQHF	TGTGCCAGCAGCACCGGACAGTCGGGCAATCAGCCCCAGCATTTT	NA	NA	TRBJ1-5	TRBV7-2
CASSSLTTGYTF	TGTGCCAGCAGCTCCTTGACCACCGGCTACACCTTC	NA	NA	TRBJ1-2	TRBV7-2
CASSLGRGALSSYNEQFF	TGTGCCAGCAGCTTGGGACGGGGGGCTTTGAGCTCCTACAATGAGCAGTTCTTC	NA	few	TRBJ2-1	TRBV5-4
CASSSGPSDTQYF	TGCGCCAGCAGTAGCGGGCCGTCGGATACGCAGTATTTT	NA	NA	TRBJ2-3	TRBV10-2
CASSPRRSNYGYTF	TGTGCCAGCAGCCCCAGACGGAGTAACTATGGCTACACCTTC	NA	NA	TRBJ1-2	TRBV3-1/TRBV3-2
CASSQEGGFHNSPLHF	TGCGCCAGCAGCCAAGAGGGGGGCTTTCATAATTCACCCCTCCACTTT	NA	NA	TRBJ1-6	TRBV4-3
CASSLGAGTNYGYTF	TGTGCCAGCAGCTTGGGGGCGGGGACTAACTATGGCTACACCTTC	NA	NA	TRBJ1-2	TRBV7-9
CASSQGSGALNTEAFF	TGTGCCAGCAGCCAAGGGTCAGGGGCCCTGAACACTGAAGCTTTCTTT	NA	once	TRBJ1-1	TRBV3-1/TRBV3-2
CASSPERYNEQFF	TGTGCCAGCAGCCCGGAAAGGTACAATGAGCAGTTCTTC	NA	NA	TRBJ2-1	TRBV7-9
CATSDSIGQGHEQYF	TGTGCCACCAGTGATTCCATCGGACAGGGTCACGAGCAGTACTTC	TRBD1	NA	TRBJ2-7	TRBV24-1
CASSNPPLYGYTF	TGTGCCAGCTCAAATCCACCGCTCTATGGCTACACCTTC	NA	NA	TRBJ1-2	TRBV18
CASSAGGNEQFF	TGTGCCAGCAGCGCCGGAGGGAATGAGCAGTTCTTC	NA	NA	TRBJ2-1	TRBV11-1
CASSELQVARETQYF	TGTGCCAGCAGTGAGTTACAGGTGGCCAGGGAGACCCAGTACTTC	NA	NA	TRBJ2-5	TRBV6-2/TRBV6-3
CATSEVAGEQETQYF	TGTGCCACCAGTGAGGTAGCGGGAGAGCAAGAGACCCAGTACTTC	TRBD2	NA	TRBJ2-5	TRBV24-1
CASSLATGITNYGYTF	TGTGCCAGCAGCTTAGCGACGGGCATCACTAACTATGGCTACACCTTC	NA	NA	TRBJ1-2	TRBV7-8
CASSVGVPGWDEQYF	TGTGCCAGCAGCGTAGGAGTACCGGGATGGGACGAGCAGTACTTC	NA	NA	TRBJ2-7	TRBV9
CASSLTGTGRNEQFF	TGTGCCAGCAGCCTTACCGGGACAGGGAGAAATGAGCAGTTCTTC	TRBD1	NA	TRBJ2-1	TRBV3-1/TRBV3-2
CASSRDEALHF	TGTGCCAGCAGCCGGGATGAGGCCCTCCACTTT	NA	NA	TRBJ1-6	TRBV11-2
CASSLAPEYEQYF	TGTGCCAGCAGCTTAGCTCCCGAGTACGAGCAGTACTTC	NA	once	TRBJ2-7	TRBV7-8
CSVYQMNTEAFF	TGCAGCGTATATCAGATGAACACTGAAGCTTTCTTT	NA	NA	TRBJ1-1	TRBV29-1
CASSRTSSYEQYF	TGTGCCAGTAGCCGAACTAGTTCTTACGAGCAGTACTTC	NA	NA	TRBJ2-7	TRBV19
CASSPHMATFLNTEAFF	TGCGCCAGCAGCCCCCATATGGCAACTTTCCTGAACACTGAAGCTTTCTTT	NA	NA	TRBJ1-1	TRBV5-1
CATSDSGTIEYEQYF	TGTGCCACCAGTGACTCCGGGACCATAGAGTACGAGCAGTACTTC	NA	NA	TRBJ2-7	TRBV24-1
CASSYSRDSWDTEAFF	TGTGCCAGCAGTTACTCAAGGGACAGCTGGGACACTGAAGCTTTCTTT	TRBD1	NA	TRBJ1-1	TRBV6-6
CASSLRSGLSGNTIYF	TGCGCCAGCAGCTTGAGGTCAGGGCTCTCTGGAAACACCATATATTTT	NA	once	TRBJ1-3	TRBV5-1
CASSIAYRLSYEQYF	TGTGCCAGTAGTATAGCCTACAGGCTCTCCTACGAGCAGTACTTC	NA	NA	TRBJ2-7	TRBV19
CASGLKDSGDNSPLHF	TGTGCTAGTGGTTTAAAGGACAGTGGCGACAATTCACCCCTCCACTTT	NA	NA	TRBJ1-6	TRBV12-5
CASSLVGGFGYGYTF	TGTGCCAGCAGCTTAGTCGGAGGATTTGGGTATGGCTACACCTTC	NA	NA	TRBJ1-2	TRBV7-2
CASSGRVSAAFF	TGTGCCAGCAGTGGCAGGGTTTCGGCGGCTTTCTTT	NA	few	TRBJ1-1	TRBV12-3/TRBV12-4
CASSLQQGNEKLFF	TGCGCCAGCAGCTTGCAACAGGGAAATGAAAAACTGTTTTTT	NA	NA	TRBJ1-4	TRBV5-1
CASRRVAGELFF	TGTGCCAGCAGGAGGGTTGCCGGGGAGCTGTTTTTT	NA	few	TRBJ2-2	TRBV9
CASTESSNQPQHF	TGTGCCAGTACGGAAAGTTCCAATCAGCCCCAGCATTTT	NA	NA	TRBJ1-5	TRBV19
CASSLTGNQPQHF	TGTGCCAGCAGCCTGACAGGGAATCAGCCCCAGCATTTT	TRBD1	few	TRBJ1-5	TRBV7-2
CASSPGKSVGNEQFF	TGTGCCAGCTCACCAGGGAAGTCGGTAGGCAATGAGCAGTTCTTC	NA	NA	TRBJ2-1	TRBV18
CAISDPQNTGGQETQYF	TGTGCCATCAGTGACCCTCAAAACACAGGGGGTCAAGAGACCCAGTACTTC	TRBD1	few	TRBJ2-5	TRBV10-3
CATRGQGYNEQFF	TGTGCCACCAGGGGACAGGGGTACAATGAGCAGTTCTTC	TRBD1	NA	TRBJ2-1	TRBV24-1
CASSTPSTDTQYF	TGTGCCAGCAGCACCCCCAGCACAGATACGCAGTATTTT	NA	NA	TRBJ2-3	TRBV7-9
CASSLGAGQYQETQYF	TGTGCCAGCAGTTTAGGGGCGGGACAGTACCAAGAGACCCAGTACTTC	NA	NA	TRBJ2-5	TRBV27
CASSESLNTEAFF	TGTGCCAGCAGTGAAAGCTTGAACACTGAAGCTTTCTTT	NA	once	TRBJ1-1	TRBV14
CASSPAGNNEQFF	TGTGCCAGCAGCCCGGCAGGGAACAATGAGCAGTTCTTC	NA	NA	TRBJ2-1	TRBV7-3
CASSLAQDQPQHF	TGTGCCAGCAGTTTAGCGCAGGATCAGCCCCAGCATTTT	NA	NA	TRBJ1-5	TRBV12-3/TRBV12-4
CASSLGNGYGYTF	TGCGCCAGCAGCTTGGGCAACGGCTATGGCTACACCTTC	NA	NA	TRBJ1-2	TRBV5-1
CASSSKTGRGTEAFF	TGTGCCAGCAGTTCCAAGACAGGGAGGGGCACTGAAGCTTTCTTT	TRBD1	NA	TRBJ1-1	TRBV6-5
CASSLRDREIQFF	TGTGCCAGCAGTCTACGGGACAGGGAAATACAGTTCTTC	TRBD1	NA	TRBJ2-1	TRBV27
CSVLPGQSNYGYTF	TGCAGCGTTCTACCCGGCCAGTCAAACTATGGCTACACCTTC	NA	NA	TRBJ1-2	TRBV29-1
CASSLTTVGGNEQFF	TGTGCCAGCAGCTTAACGACGGTTGGGGGGAATGAGCAGTTCTTC	NA	NA	TRBJ2-1	TRBV7-3
CASSIDRGPSILAKNIQYF	TGTGCCAGTAGTATAGACAGGGGGCCTTCAATCCTAGCCAAAAACATTCAGTACTTC	TRBD1	NA	TRBJ2-4	TRBV19
CASSKRTSLKETQYF	TGTGCCAGCAGCAAGAGGACTAGCTTAAAAGAGACCCAGTACTTC	TRBD2	NA	TRBJ2-5	TRBV3-1/TRBV3-2
CASSFGQGGKMTEAFF	TGTGCCAGCAGTTTTGGGCAGGGGGGAAAGATGACTGAAGCTTTCTTT	TRBD1	NA	TRBJ1-1	TRBV28
CASRGDSGGYTF	TGTGCCAGCAGAGGGGACTCAGGCGGCTACACCTTC	NA	NA	TRBJ1-2	TRBV6-5
CASSLFGQGARNEQFF	TGTGCCAGCAGTTTATTTGGGCAGGGGGCGCGGAATGAGCAGTTCTTC	TRBD1	NA	TRBJ2-1	TRBV27
CASRRGTDTIYF	TGCGCCAGCAGAAGGGGGACAGACACCATATATTTT	TRBD1	NA	TRBJ1-3	TRBV10-2
CATSDPGRQIHTQYF	TGTGCCACCAGTGACCCTGGCCGACAGATCCATACGCAGTATTTT	NA	NA	TRBJ2-3	TRBV24-1
CSVIHRSLNTEAFF	TGCAGCGTTATCCACAGATCTCTGAACACTGAAGCTTTCTTT	NA	NA	TRBJ1-1	TRBV29-1